The 17 T cell receptor beta chains listed next were all sequenced from one sample in a study of control samples from healthy donors and cancer patients. Sequencing was performed with immunoSEQ multiplex PCR; in TCRdb, only in-frame clones are kept and a portion is missing. The sample lists 120,000 or so clones; around 87% were seen once. Material: blood. The origin of the receptors is a man between 60 and 75 years old in good health.

This chain connects TRBV19 to TRBJ2-3, with D maybe TRBD1 (7 bases). Germline V gene lookup returns CDR1 LNHDA and CDR2 SQIVND (reference sequence). The CDR3 runs 15 residues. Trimming removed 3 bases from V and 4 bases from J, with 14 bases in between. CDR3 sequence reads: CASSMGGTGADTQYF. CDR3 nucleotides: TGTGCCAGTAGTATGGGGGGCACAGGGGCAGATACGCAGTATTTT.

The chain combines TRBV9 with TRBJ1-4, with D perhaps matching TRBD1 (5 bases). Per germline, CDR1 SGDLS and CDR2 YYNGEE. V was shortened by 4 bases and J by 4 bases, with 20 bases between the two germline ends. This CDR3 contains 17 residues. The DNA for the CDR3 is TGTGCCAGCAGCCCCTACGGAGGGGCGGGGAATAATGAAAAACTGTTTTTT. As protein: CASSPYGGAGNNEKLFF.

The chain links TRBV7-3 to TRBJ2-1; D tentatively fits TRBD1 or TRBD2 (6 bases each). Per the germline V gene, CDR1 is SGHTA and CDR2 is FQGTGA. Trimming shortened V by 5 bases and J by 6 bases, and 11 bases separated the two germline ends. CDR3 length: 13 residues. The CDR3 here is CASSGGPGNEQFF. CDR3 nucleotides: TGTGCCAGCAGCGGGGGGCCTGGCAATGAGCAGTTCTTC.

The chain employs TRBV6-5 and TRBJ1-2; D is uncertain. Trimming removed 0 bases from V and 2 bases from J, with 7 bases in between. The CDR3 is made up of 14 amino acids. CDR1 is MNHEY, CDR2 SVGAGI, per germline. CDR3 sequence (DNA): TGTGCCAGCAGTTACTCGCGGGCGAACTATGGCTACACCTTC. It yields the protein CASSYSRANYGYTF.

The chain links TRBV5-4 to TRBJ2-4; D is undetermined. CDR3 length: 15 residues. Germline CDR1 and CDR2: SGHNT and YYREEE (reference sequence). With 0 bases removed from V and 8 bases from J, the gap between germline ends came to 15 bases. CDR3 amino acids: CASSLDVTEVDIQYF. The CDR3 DNA is TGTGCCAGCAGCTTGGATGTAACAGAGGTAGACATTCAGTACTTC. The whole variable domain, remainder taken from reference TRBV5-4 and TRBJ2-4, is ETGVTQSPTHLIKTRGQQVTLRCSSQSGHNTVSWYQQALGQGPQFIFQYYREEENGRGNFPPRFSGLQFPNYSSELNVNALELDDSALYLCASSLDVTEVDIQYFGAGTRLSVL.

This clone was seen only once. The rearrangement joins TRBV19 to TRBJ2-2, with 7 bases aligning to TRBD1. The length of the CDR3 is 14 residues. Per germline, CDR1 LNHDA and CDR2 SQIVND (reference sequence). V trimming: 10 bases; J trimming: 0 bases; junction bases outside the gene matches: 5. Here the CDR3 DNA reads TGTGCCACCAGACAGGGCCCGAACACCGGGGAGCTGTTTTTT. Its protein product is CATRQGPNTGELFF. Variable domain in full (rest from reference TRBV19 and TRBJ2-2): DGGITQSPKYLFRKEGQNVTLSCEQNLNHDAMYWYRQDPGQGLRLIYYSQIVNDFQKGDIAEGYSVSREKKESFPLTVTSAQKNPTAFYLCATRQGPNTGELFFGEGSRLTVL.

The sample holds a few counts of this clone. The chain joins TRBV3-1 (or the pseudogene TRBV3-2) to TRBJ2-2, with 9 nucleotides matching TRBD2. V lost 1 base to trimming and J lost 2 bases; unmatched junction nucleotides: 5. The CDR3 totals 17 residues. Germline CDR1 reads LGHDT; CDR2 reads YNNKEL (reference sequence). This CDR3 is CASSQGGLAGNTGELFF. The CDR3 DNA reads as TGTGCCAGCAGCCAAGGTGGGCTAGCGGGAAACACCGGGGAGCTGTTTTTT.

V is TRBV7-2 and J is TRBJ2-1; 12 nucleotides align to TRBD2. Germline CDR1 is SGHTA and CDR2 is FQGNSA. CDR3 length: 16 amino acids. The V and J ends lost 3 bases and 7 bases, in that order; junction bases with no gene match: 7. The CDR3 loop is CASSFILAGGRNEQFF. The CDR3 DNA reads TGTGCCAGCAGCTTCATACTAGCGGGGGGACGAAATGAGCAGTTCTTC.

The CDR3 loop reads CASSYSMENTEAFF. The CDR3 DNA is TGTGCCAGCAGTTATTCGATGGAAAACACTGAAGCTTTCTTT. The chain links TRBV6-2 or TRBV6-3 to TRBJ1-1; the D is unclear. V was cut by 3 bases and J by 2 bases, with 10 bases left in between. The CDR3 length is 14 residues. CDR1 is MNHEY and CDR2 is SVGEGT in the germline V gene.

The chain combines TRBV24-1 with TRBJ2-3, with a tentative D call TRBD2 (5 bases). V was shortened by 3 bases and J by 4 bases, with 10 bases between the two germline ends. CDR1 is KGHDR and CDR2 is SFDVKD in the germline V gene. There are 14 residues in the CDR3. CDR3 sequence reads: CATSDGETPDTQYF. For the CDR3, the DNA is TGTGCCACCAGTGATGGGGAGACGCCAGATACGCAGTATTTT.

This clone came up once. The rearrangement joins TRBV28 to TRBJ1-1; 7 bases are a match to TRBD1. J was trimmed by 2 bases and V by 4 bases; bases with no gene match: 4. Germline V CDR1 and CDR2: MDHEN, SYDVKM. The CDR3 spans 14 residues. CDR3 loop: CASSYRGVNTEAFF. DNA for the CDR3: TGTGCCAGCAGTTACAGGGGCGTTAACACTGAAGCTTTCTTT. Combining the CDR3 with reference TRBV28 and TRBJ1-1 gives the whole variable domain DVKVTQSSRYLVKRTGEKVFLECVQDMDHENMFWYRQDPGLGLRLIYFSYDVKMKEKGDIPEGYSVSREKKERFSLILESASTNQTSMYLCASSYRGVNTEAFFGQGTRLTVV.

This clone was seen only a few times. J is TRBJ2-2 and V is TRBV3-1 (or the pseudogene TRBV3-2); TRBD1 agrees at 10 bases. Trimming at V came to 6 bases and at J to 7 bases, leaving 5 bases not matched to a gene. Germline CDR1 reads LGHDT; CDR2 reads YNNKEL (reference sequence). The CDR3 extends over 14 amino acids. Here the CDR3 DNA reads TGTGCCAGCAGTGCCCGGGACAGGGGCGGGGAGCTGTTTTTT. As protein: CASSARDRGGELFF.

V and J are TRBV6-5 and TRBJ1-5; D not certain. The CDR3 runs 12 residues. Germline V gene lookup returns CDR1 MNHEY and CDR2 SVGAGI. Deletions cut 9 bases from V and 0 bases from J, with 6 bases between. CDR3: CASQYSNQPQHF. The DNA for the CDR3 is TGTGCCAGTCAATATAGCAATCAGCCCCAGCATTTT.

The rearrangement uses TRBV28 and TRBJ1-6, with no clear D. Germline V gene sequence: CDR1 MDHEN, CDR2 SYDVKM. Trimming took off 6 bases at V and 6 bases at J, with 12 bases between the two ends. The CDR3 has 14 residues. CDR3 sequence reads: CASSLWVGNSPLHF. CDR3 coding DNA: TGTGCCAGCAGCTTGTGGGTGGGTAATTCACCCCTCCACTTT.

The rearrangement joins TRBV7-2 to TRBJ1-1, with D tentatively TRBD1 (6 bases). Trimming cost V 5 bases and J 2 bases, with 12 bases left between them. The CDR3 is 14 residues long. The germline CDR1 and CDR2 sequences are SGHTA and FQGNSA. The CDR3 reads CASSVGQSNTEAFF. The CDR3 DNA reads TGTGCCAGCAGCGTCGGACAGAGCAACACTGAAGCTTTCTTT.

The CDR3, as DNA: TGTGCCAGCAGCGAGTTGGGGGAGGGGACTTTAGGTGATAAGCAGTTCTTC. Translation: CASSELGEGTLGDKQFF. The rearrangement links TRBV9 to TRBJ2-1, with 7 bases identical to TRBD2. CDR1 and CDR2 (germline): SGDLS, YYNGEE. The CDR3 consists of 17 residues. J gave up 11 bases and V 3 bases, and 20 bases lay outside the gene matches. Looking up the rest from reference TRBV9 and TRBJ2-1 gives the full variable domain: DSGVTQTPKHLITATGQRVTLRCSPRSGDLSVYWYQQSLDQGLQFLIQYYNGEERAKGNILERFSAQQFPDLHSELNLSSLELGDSALYFCASSELGEGTLGDKQFFGPGTRLTVL.

This clone was detected a few times. V gene TRBV19 combines with J gene TRBJ2-7; 8 bases agree with TRBD1. Germline V gene sequence: CDR1 LNHDA, CDR2 SQIVND (reference sequence). V gave up 3 bases and J gave up 4 bases; unmatched junction bases: 8. The CDR3 is made up of 15 amino acids. The CDR3 bases are TGTGCCAGTAGTATCACCAGGACAGGGTCGTACGAGCAGTACTTC. Residues: CASSITRTGSYEQYF. The complete variable domain, with remaining parts taken from reference TRBV19 and TRBJ2-7, reads DGGITQSPKYLFRKEGQNVTLSCEQNLNHDAMYWYRQDPGQGLRLIYYSQIVNDFQKGDIAEGYSVSREKKESFPLTVTSAQKNPTAFYLCASSITRTGSYEQYFGPGTRLTVT.